The present T cell receptor (beta chain) was sequenced within a study of T cells after posttransplantation cyclophosphamide. General study points: Tissue-infiltrating T cells from skin or gut overlapped little with blood T cells. Recipient CMV seropositivity and CMV reactivation strongly tracked TRB clonality. Donor-recipient repertoire similarity was low at 1-2 months, rising over year one.

TCRdb's table, derived via immunoSEQ multiplex PCR, lists solely in-frame clones and lacks some. This table holds 35,000 to 45,000 clones, roughly 73% found once. A marrow graft followed busulfan-fludarabine conditioning, with cyclophosphamide on days +3 and +4. As for this clone: The antigen is not known.

CDR1 is LGHNA and CDR2 is YSLEER in the germline V gene. The CDR3 consists of 13 residues. V was pared by 1 base and J by 8 bases, with 1 base of the junction left unmatched. This clonotype was sampled from a female patient aged 40 to 50 who received an allogeneic stem cell transplant from a related donor, was CMV-positive, and had no GVHD. The graft donor may have given rise to some T cells. The V and J genes are TRBV4-3 and TRBJ1-4, with 7 nucleotides matching TRBD1. The material was CD4+ T cells sorted from blood, obtained approximately 2,000 days after a stem cell transplant with posttransplant cyclophosphamide. CDR3 region: CASSQGTGEKLFF. The CDR3 nucleotides read TGCGCCAGCAGCCAAGGGACAGGAGAAAAACTGTTTTTT.